These 13 T cell receptor beta chains were all obtained from the same sample, sequenced in a study of T-cell memory formation after mild COVID-19. TCRdb recomputed calls from the 5' RACE reads with MiXCR, one row per CDR3 protein. The table lists about 310,000 distinct CDR3 sequences, around a sixth of them singletons. The specimen was PBMCs or a T cell subset sorted from them (not recorded which). These TCRs come from a man aged 18-30 years who had mild COVID-19 (a few samples of this study predate the infection). Cell type and time point are not known.

This sequence joins TRBV20-1 and TRBJ1-4; TRBD1 is a possible D gene (5 bases). Germline assignment: CDR1 DFQATT and CDR2 SNEGSKA (reference sequence). CDR3 length: 12 residues. V was pared by 3 bases and J by 8 bases, with 10 bases between. CDR3 protein: CSASRGEEKLFF. The CDR3 nucleotides read TGCAGTGCTAGTCGGGGCGAGGAAAAACTGTTTTTT.

The V call is TRBV6-5, the J call TRBJ2-1; tentative D call: TRBD2 (6 bases). The CDR3 extends over 17 amino acids. Trimming removed 0 bases from V and 4 bases from J, with 16 bases in between. The germline V gene has CDR1 MNHEY and CDR2 SVGAGI. Here the CDR3 reads CASSYSRRVSRYNEQFF. The CDR3 DNA reads as TGTGCCAGCAGTTACTCAAGGAGGGTCAGTAGGTACAATGAGCAGTTCTTC.

This clonotype appeared many times. The V and J genes are TRBV7-6 and TRBJ2-2; 9 bases agree with TRBD1. Germline CDR1 is SGHVS and CDR2 is FNYEAQ. The CDR3 consists of 19 residues. With V trimmed by 0 bases and J by 5 bases, 13 bases remained unmatched. CDR3 nucleotide sequence: TGTGCCAGCAGCTTAGCGTTCCCGGGACAGGGCTGGGGGACCGGGGAGCTGTTTTTT. It is translated as CASSLAFPGQGWGTGELFF.

J is TRBJ2-1 and V is TRBV12-3 or TRBV12-4, with TRBD2 matching 8 bases. The V gene end was trimmed by 6 bases and the J gene end by 0 bases; junction bases not matched to a gene: 7. The CDR3 is 16 amino acids. The CDR3 sequence: CASSPGGAGSYNEQFF. For the CDR3, the DNA is TGTGCCAGCAGCCCCGGGGGGGCGGGCTCCTACAATGAGCAGTTCTTC.

This clonotype was detected a few times. The V gene is TRBV28, the J gene TRBJ1-1; TRBD1 matches 7 bases. With 5 bases clipped from V and 5 bases from J, the junction kept 11 bases outside the gene matches. Germline CDR1 reads MDHEN; CDR2 reads SYDVKM. CDR3 size: 15 residues. The CDR3 nucleotides are TGTGCCAGCAGTCCGGATCCTCCAGGGGGGACTGAAGCTTTCTTT. Protein: CASSPDPPGGTEAFF.

This clonotype has just a few counts. This chain uses TRBV12-3 or TRBV12-4 with TRBJ1-2; no clear D. The CDR3 is 11 residues long. Trimming shortened V by 8 bases and J by 5 bases, and 9 bases separated the two germline ends. Written as DNA, the CDR3 is TGTGCCAGCTGGGGAAAGTATGGCTACACCTTC. This gives the protein CASWGKYGYTF.

The gene calls are TRBV12-3 or TRBV12-4 and TRBJ2-1; D is uncertain. The CDR3 totals 12 residues. V gave up 3 bases and J gave up 5 bases, with 5 bases separating them. The CDR3 DNA follows: TGTGCCAGCAGTTTGGTTAACAATGAGCAGTTCTTC. This codes for CASSLVNNEQFF.

This clonotype was detected a few times. J is TRBJ2-5 and V is TRBV5-1; no clear D gene. V shed 3 bases and J shed 0 bases, with 12 bases lying between them. Germline-derived CDR1 and CDR2 are SGHRS and YFSETQ. The CDR3 is 15 amino acids. The CDR3: CASSWVPENQETQYF. For the CDR3, the DNA is TGCGCCAGCAGCTGGGTACCAGAAAACCAAGAGACCCAGTACTTC.

Ten or more counts support this clonotype. The chain couples TRBV11-2 to TRBJ2-4, with D perhaps TRBD1 or TRBD2 (5 bases each). CDR3 length: 14 residues. The ends were cut back, 2 bases at V and 7 bases at J, with 12 bases in the middle. Germline CDR1 reads SGHAT; CDR2 reads FQNNGV. The CDR3 nucleotides are TGTGCCAGCAGCTTACAGGCAGGGACGAACATTCAGTACTTC. Its protein is CASSLQAGTNIQYF.

In nucleotides, the CDR3 is TGTGCCAGCAGCGTACATATTTACACTGAAGCTTTCTTT. Amino acid sequence: CASSVHIYTEAFF. The chain recombines TRBV11-3 with TRBJ1-1; D is undetermined. CDR1 SGHNT and CDR2 YENEEA come from the germline V gene. CDR3 length equals 13 residues. V dropped 5 bases and J dropped 3 bases, with 10 bases sitting between them.

The J gene is TRBJ2-7, the V gene TRBV20-1, with D maybe TRBD1 (7 bases). The CDR3 covers 13 residues. The V and J ends lost 3 bases and 5 bases respectively, with 14 bases between them. The germline V gene encodes CDR1 DFQATT and CDR2 SNEGSKA (reference sequence). The CDR3 DNA is TGCAGTGCTAGCAGGGGGGCGAGAAACGAGCAGTACGTC. This encodes CSASRGARNEQYV.

This clonotype was observed a few times. The chain joins TRBV7-2 to TRBJ2-7; D is unresolved. The V end was cut by 3 bases, the J end by 2 bases, with 8 bases between. The germline V gene has CDR1 SGHTA and CDR2 FQGNSA. The CDR3 consists of 13 residues. The CDR3 nucleotides are TGTGCCAGCAGCTTCACCACAGCCTACGAGCAGTACGTC. Translating it yields CASSFTTAYEQYV.

The rearrangement joins TRBV19 to TRBJ1-5; unclear D gene. V was trimmed by 7 bases and J by 2 bases, leaving 18 bases between them. The germline gives CDR1 LNHDA, CDR2 SQIVND (reference sequence). This CDR3 is 16 amino acids long. CDR3 in DNA: TGTGCCAGTAATCACTGGATTTCAGACGGCAATCAGCCCCAGCATTTT. It yields the protein CASNHWISDGNQPQHF.